The 21 T cell receptor beta chains listed next were all sequenced from one sample in a study of T cell changes during pregnancy in multiple sclerosis. Profiled with immunoSEQ multiplex PCR; TCRdb holds only in-frame clones, not every one. Among 56,000 or so clones, approximately 92% were seen once, and the ten largest hold 0.67%. Specimen: CD4+ T cells from peripheral blood mononuclear cells, collected in the third trimester of pregnancy. These receptors were collected from a female donor with multiple sclerosis, enrolled in a pregnancy study.

The V gene is TRBV4-1, the J gene TRBJ1-5; D is possibly TRBD1 (5 bases). The CDR3 contains 15 residues. Trimming cost V 0 bases and J 7 bases, with 13 bases left between them. Per the germline V gene, CDR1 is MGHRA and CDR2 is YSYEKL. The CDR3 region has the DNA TGCGCCAGCAGCCAAGATGAAGGGGCCCGACAGCCCCAGCATTTT. It encodes CASSQDEGARQPQHF.

This clone appeared a few times. This chain joins TRBV21-1 and TRBJ2-5; TRBD2 reflects the table's D call only, with no check against the DNA. TRBV21-1 is a pseudogene segment. There are 17 residues in the CDR3. CDR3 loop: CASSKARPPIIQETQYF. CDR3 sequence (DNA): TGTGCCAGCAGCAAAGCGCGTCCGCCAATAATCCAAGAGACCCAGTACTTC.

The J gene is TRBJ2-7, the V gene TRBV27, with 9 bases fitting TRBD2. V shed 6 bases, J shed 6 bases, and the junction held 12 bases outside the gene matches. The CDR3 runs 15 residues. Germline V gene lookup returns CDR1 MNHEY and CDR2 SMNVEV (reference sequence). The CDR3 coding sequence is TGTGCCAGCAGGATGTGGGCGGGAGGGTCGGGCGAGCAGTACTTC. Residues: CASRMWAGGSGEQYF.

CDR3 DNA sequence: TGTGCCAGCAGTTTATTGGGAGACGTTGGCGAGCAGTACTTC. Translating gives CASSLLGDVGEQYF. V is TRBV28 and J is TRBJ2-7; a possible D gene is TRBD2 (5 bases). The length of the CDR3 is 14 residues. Germline CDR1 and CDR2: MDHEN and SYDVKM. Trimming left V 1 base short and J 6 bases short, with 13 bases between.

The gene calls are TRBV11-2 and TRBJ2-1, with 9 nucleotides matching TRBD2. J lost 2 bases, V lost 5 bases, and 16 bases had no gene match. CDR1 is SGHAT, CDR2 FQNNGV, per germline. The CDR3 has 19 amino acids. CDR3 bases: TGTGCCAGCAGCCCTGCTAGGCGGGAGGGCCGGGCTACCTACAATGAGCAGTTCTTC. It encodes CASSPARREGRATYNEQFF. Combining the CDR3 with reference TRBV11-2 and TRBJ2-1 gives the whole variable domain EAGVAQSPRYKIIEKRQSVAFWCNPISGHATLYWYQQILGQGPKLLIQFQNNGVVDDSQLPKDRFSAERLKGVDSTLKIQPAKLEDSAVYLCASSPARREGRATYNEQFFGPGTRLTVL.

The chain uses TRBV7-2 and TRBJ2-5; 7 nucleotides align to TRBD2. CDR3 size: 18 residues. The germline CDR1 and CDR2 sequences are SGHTA and FQGNSA. V lost 0 bases and J lost 2; bases outside the gene matches: 12. CDR3 sequence reads: CASSLASIILAAQETQYF. The CDR3 DNA reads as TGTGCCAGCAGCTTAGCGTCGATCATCCTAGCGGCACAAGAGACCCAGTACTTC.

The rearrangement joins TRBV2 to TRBJ2-1, with TRBD1 matching over 7 bases. V was clipped by 4 bases and J by 15 bases; unmatched bases: 9. Germline V gene sequence: CDR1 SNHLY, CDR2 FYNNEI. This CDR3 is built from 12 residues. The CDR3 spells CASSGTGQVLFF. In DNA form, the CDR3 reads TGTGCCAGCAGTGGTACCGGACAGGTGTTGTTCTTC.

V is TRBV2 and J is TRBJ2-5; no clear D gene. Germline values: CDR1 SNHLY, CDR2 FYNNEI. The CDR3 runs 12 residues. The ends were cut back, 3 bases at V and 2 bases at J, with 4 bases in the middle. This CDR3 reads CASSDYQETQYF. CDR3 in DNA: TGTGCCAGCAGTGATTATCAAGAGACCCAGTACTTC.

This clone was counted once. The V and J genes are TRBV7-8 and TRBJ2-3; 10 bases line up with TRBD1. Per germline, CDR1 SGHVS and CDR2 FQNEAQ. V lost 5 bases, J lost 1 base, and 3 bases stayed unmatched. This CDR3 has 15 amino acids. In nucleotides, the CDR3 is TGTGCCAGCAGCGCCGGACAGGGGGGCACAGATACGCAGTATTTT. Residues: CASSAGQGGTDTQYF.

The gene calls are TRBV28 and TRBJ1-2; no reliable D call. Germline V CDR1 and CDR2: MDHEN, SYDVKM. The CDR3 totals 11 residues. Between the trimmed V and J ends, which lost 8 bases and 3 bases, there was a span of 7 bases. In DNA form, the CDR3 reads TGTGCCAGCTTCCGGGACTATGGCTACACCTTC. Encoded protein: CASFRDYGYTF.

This sequence joins TRBV19 and TRBJ1-1; D is ambiguous. V lost 3 bases, J lost 1 base, and 6 bases lay in between. The length of the CDR3 is 13 residues. Germline loops: CDR1 LNHDA, CDR2 SQIVND (reference sequence). The CDR3 DNA follows: TGTGCCAGTAGTATTACACGGAACACTGAAGCTTTCTTT. Translating it yields CASSITRNTEAFF.

The V call is TRBV27, the J call TRBJ1-5; 8 bases line up with TRBD1. V lost 5 bases to trimming and J lost 9 bases; unmatched junction nucleotides: 6. The CDR3 covers 13 residues. The germline gives CDR1 MNHEY, CDR2 SMNVEV (reference sequence). The CDR3 reads CASSGQGEGPQHF. CDR3 DNA: TGTGCCAGCAGTGGACAGGGCGAGGGGCCCCAGCATTTT.

The CDR3 sequence: CASRTGYQPQHF. Here the CDR3 DNA reads TGTGCCAGCAGAACAGGCTATCAGCCCCAGCATTTT. This chain joins TRBV27 and TRBJ1-5, with D perhaps matching TRBD1 (5 bases). Germline CDR1 is MNHEY and CDR2 is SMNVEV (reference sequence). The V and J ends lost 6 bases and 5 bases respectively, with 8 bases between them. The CDR3 has 12 amino acids.

The CDR3 region is CASHRDRVMNTEAFF. The DNA of the CDR3 is TGTGCCAGCCACCGGGACAGGGTTATGAACACTGAAGCTTTCTTT. The V and J genes are TRBV19 and TRBJ1-1; the match to TRBD1 covers 9 bases. The CDR3 consists of 15 residues. The J segment lost 0 bases and the V segment lost 9 bases, leaving 8 bases of the junction unmatched. Germline V gives CDR1 LNHDA, CDR2 SQIVND (reference sequence). The full variable domain, rest sourced from reference TRBV19 and TRBJ1-1, is DGGITQSPKYLFRKEGQNVTLSCEQNLNHDAMYWYRQDPGQGLRLIYYSQIVNDFQKGDIAEGYSVSREKKESFPLTVTSAQKNPTAFYLCASHRDRVMNTEAFFGQGTRLTVV.

CDR3 residues: CASSFSLTGSYEQYF. The DNA for the CDR3 is TGTGCCAGCAGCTTTAGCCTGACAGGCTCCTACGAGCAGTACTTC. The chain joins TRBV7-6 to TRBJ2-7, with D perhaps matching TRBD1 (6 bases). CDR1 SGHVS and CDR2 FNYEAQ come from the germline V gene. V was shortened by 3 bases and J by 0 bases, with 12 bases between the two germline ends. CDR3 length equals 15 residues. Using reference TRBV7-6 and TRBJ2-7 for the parts outside the CDR3, the full variable domain is GAGVSQSPRYKVTKRGQDVALRCDPISGHVSLYWYRQALGQGPEFLTYFNYEAQQDKSGLPNDRFSAERPEGSISTLTIQRTEQRDSAMYRCASSFSLTGSYEQYFGPGTRLTVT.

The chain is built from TRBV5-6 and TRBJ2-7; TRBD1 might be the D (6 bases). CDR3 length equals 14 residues. The V gene lost 3 bases and the J gene lost 0 bases, with 10 bases spanning the gap. The germline V gene encodes CDR1 SGHDT and CDR2 YYEEEE. This CDR3 reads CASSSGTSSYEQYF. DNA for the CDR3: TGTGCCAGCAGCTCGGGGACAAGCTCCTACGAGCAGTACTTC.

J is TRBJ2-1 and V is TRBV2, with 9 bases aligning to TRBD2. V was pared by 8 bases and J by 5 bases, with 10 bases of the junction left unmatched. Germline V gives CDR1 SNHLY, CDR2 FYNNEI. CDR3 size: 15 residues. The CDR3 is CASFSGTSSHNEQFF. CDR3 nucleotides: TGTGCCAGCTTCTCTGGGACTAGCTCACACAATGAGCAGTTCTTC.

The rearrangement links TRBV7-6 to TRBJ1-1; tentative D call: TRBD1 (5 bases). The CDR3 has 16 residues. Germline CDR1 reads SGHVS; CDR2 reads FNYEAQ. Trimming removed 3 bases from V and 0 bases from J, with 14 bases in between. CDR3 sequence reads: CASSLGGRGLNTEAFF. The CDR3, as DNA: TGTGCCAGCAGCTTGGGAGGAAGGGGTTTGAACACTGAAGCTTTCTTT.

V and J are TRBV10-3 and TRBJ2-7, with 7 bases matching TRBD2. V shed 4 bases, J shed 2 bases, and the junction held 2 bases outside the gene matches. In germline, CDR1 is ENHRY, CDR2 SYGVKD. This CDR3 comprises 13 residues. CDR3 DNA: TGTGCCATCAGTGGTGCGGGGGCCTACGAGCAGTACTTC. Translation gives CAISGAGAYEQYF.

The V call is TRBV18, the J call TRBJ1-2; D may be TRBD1 (5 bases). Trimming took 3 bases from V and 2 from J, leaving 16 bases between them. This CDR3 has 16 amino acids. Germline CDR1 reads KGHSH; CDR2 reads LQKENI. CDR3 coding DNA: TGTGCCAGCTCACCGATCGGGGGAACCATAAACTATGGCTACACCTTC. Protein: CASSPIGGTINYGYTF.

The V call is TRBV11-2, the J call TRBJ1-4; possibly TRBD1 for D (5 bases). Germline CDR1 and CDR2: SGHAT and FQNNGV. The ends were cut back, 2 bases at V and 4 bases at J, with 8 bases in the middle. The CDR3 totals 14 residues. CDR3 protein: CASSLQGLNEKLFF. Written as DNA, the CDR3 is TGTGCCAGCAGCTTACAGGGCCTTAATGAAAAACTGTTTTTT.